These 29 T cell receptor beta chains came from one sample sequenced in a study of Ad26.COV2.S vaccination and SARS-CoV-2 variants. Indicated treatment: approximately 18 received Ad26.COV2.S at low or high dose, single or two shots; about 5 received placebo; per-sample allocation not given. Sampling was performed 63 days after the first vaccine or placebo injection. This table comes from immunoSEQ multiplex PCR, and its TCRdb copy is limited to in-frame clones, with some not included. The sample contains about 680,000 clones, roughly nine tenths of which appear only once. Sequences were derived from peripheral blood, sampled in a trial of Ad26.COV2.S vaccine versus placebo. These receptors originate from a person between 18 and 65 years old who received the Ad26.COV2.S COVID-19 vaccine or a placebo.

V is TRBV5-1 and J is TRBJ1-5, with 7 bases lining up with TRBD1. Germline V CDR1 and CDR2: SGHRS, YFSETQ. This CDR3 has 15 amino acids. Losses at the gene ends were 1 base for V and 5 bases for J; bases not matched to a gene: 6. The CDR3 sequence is CASSLRGRRDQPQHF. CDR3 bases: TGCGCCAGCAGCTTGAGGGGGCGAAGAGATCAGCCCCAGCATTTT.

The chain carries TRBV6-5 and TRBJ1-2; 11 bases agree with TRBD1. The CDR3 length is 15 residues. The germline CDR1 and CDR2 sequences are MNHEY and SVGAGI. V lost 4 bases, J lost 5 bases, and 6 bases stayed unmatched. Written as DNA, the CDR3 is TGTGCCAGCAGTTTCCGGGACAGGGGGAGGTATGGCTACACCTTC. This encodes CASSFRDRGRYGYTF.

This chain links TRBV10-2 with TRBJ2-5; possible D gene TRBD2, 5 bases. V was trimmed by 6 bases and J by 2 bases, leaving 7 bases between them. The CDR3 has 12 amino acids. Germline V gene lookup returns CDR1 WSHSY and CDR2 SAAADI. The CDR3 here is CASRGVQETQYF. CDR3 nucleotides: TGCGCCAGCAGGGGAGTTCAAGAGACCCAGTACTTC.

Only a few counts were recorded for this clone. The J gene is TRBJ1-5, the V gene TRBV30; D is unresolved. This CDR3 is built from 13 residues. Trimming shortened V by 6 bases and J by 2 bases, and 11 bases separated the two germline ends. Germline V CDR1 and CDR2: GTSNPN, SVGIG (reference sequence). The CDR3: CACTSGGNQPQHF. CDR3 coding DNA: TGTGCCTGTACCTCGGGCGGCAATCAGCCCCAGCATTTT.

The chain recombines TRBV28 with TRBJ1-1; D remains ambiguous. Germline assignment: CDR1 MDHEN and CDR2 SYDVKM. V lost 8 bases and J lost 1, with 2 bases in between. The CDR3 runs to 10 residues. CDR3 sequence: CASGNTEAFF. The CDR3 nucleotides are TGTGCCAGCGGGAACACTGAAGCTTTCTTT.

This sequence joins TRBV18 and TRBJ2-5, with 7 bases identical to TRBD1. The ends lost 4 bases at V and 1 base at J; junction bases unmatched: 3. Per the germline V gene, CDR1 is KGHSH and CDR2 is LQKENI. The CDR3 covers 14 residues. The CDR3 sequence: CASSQGDSQETQYF. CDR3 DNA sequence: TGTGCCAGCTCACAAGGGGACAGCCAAGAGACCCAGTACTTC.

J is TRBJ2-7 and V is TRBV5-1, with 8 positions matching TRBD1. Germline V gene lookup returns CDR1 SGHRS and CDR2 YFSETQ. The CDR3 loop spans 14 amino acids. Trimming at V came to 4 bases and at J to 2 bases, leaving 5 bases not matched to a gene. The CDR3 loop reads CASSLQGATYEQYF. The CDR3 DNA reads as TGCGCCAGCAGCCTTCAGGGGGCCACCTACGAGCAGTACTTC. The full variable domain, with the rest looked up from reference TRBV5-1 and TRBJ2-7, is KAGVTQTPRYLIKTRGQQVTLSCSPISGHRSVSWYQQTPGQGLQFLFEYFSETQRNKGNFPGRFSGRQFSNSRSEMNVSTLELGDSALYLCASSLQGATYEQYFGPGTRLTVT.

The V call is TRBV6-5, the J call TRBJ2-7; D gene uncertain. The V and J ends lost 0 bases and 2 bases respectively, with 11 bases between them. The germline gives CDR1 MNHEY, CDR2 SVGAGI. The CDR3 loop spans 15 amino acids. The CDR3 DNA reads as TGTGCCAGCAGTTACTCGACTGGGCTTACCTACGAGCAGTACTTC. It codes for CASSYSTGLTYEQYF.

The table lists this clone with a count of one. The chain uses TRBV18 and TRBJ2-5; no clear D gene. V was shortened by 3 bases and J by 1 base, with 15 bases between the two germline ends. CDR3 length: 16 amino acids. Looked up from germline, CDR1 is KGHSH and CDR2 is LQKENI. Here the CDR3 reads CASSPSWLQSQETQYF. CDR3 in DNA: TGTGCCAGCTCACCCTCGTGGCTGCAGTCCCAAGAGACCCAGTACTTC.

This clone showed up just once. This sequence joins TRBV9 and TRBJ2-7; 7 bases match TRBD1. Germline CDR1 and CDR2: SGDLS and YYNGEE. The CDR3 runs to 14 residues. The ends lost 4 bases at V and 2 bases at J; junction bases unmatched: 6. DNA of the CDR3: TGTGCCAGCAGCACGAGGGACAGACCCTACGAGCAGTACTTC. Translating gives CASSTRDRPYEQYF.

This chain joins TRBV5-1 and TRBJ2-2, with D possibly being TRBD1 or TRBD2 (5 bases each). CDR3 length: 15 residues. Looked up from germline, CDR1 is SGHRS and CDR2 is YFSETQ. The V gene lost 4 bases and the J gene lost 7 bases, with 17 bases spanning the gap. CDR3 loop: CASSGEGYEGGELFF. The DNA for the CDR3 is TGCGCCAGCAGCGGCGAGGGGTATGAGGGCGGGGAGCTGTTTTTT. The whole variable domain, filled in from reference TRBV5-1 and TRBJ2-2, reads KAGVTQTPRYLIKTRGQQVTLSCSPISGHRSVSWYQQTPGQGLQFLFEYFSETQRNKGNFPGRFSGRQFSNSRSEMNVSTLELGDSALYLCASSGEGYEGGELFFGEGSRLTVL.

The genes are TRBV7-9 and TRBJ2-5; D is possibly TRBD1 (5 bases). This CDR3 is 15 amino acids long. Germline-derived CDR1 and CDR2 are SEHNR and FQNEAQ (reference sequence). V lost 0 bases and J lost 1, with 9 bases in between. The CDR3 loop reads CASSLAPGAQETQYF. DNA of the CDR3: TGTGCCAGCAGCTTAGCTCCTGGGGCCCAAGAGACCCAGTACTTC. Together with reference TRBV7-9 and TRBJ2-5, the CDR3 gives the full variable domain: DTGVSQNPRHKITKRGQNVTFRCDPISEHNRLYWYRQTLGQGPEFLTYFQNEAQLEKSRLLSDRFSAERPKGSFSTLEIQRTEQGDSAMYLCASSLAPGAQETQYFGPGTRLLVL.

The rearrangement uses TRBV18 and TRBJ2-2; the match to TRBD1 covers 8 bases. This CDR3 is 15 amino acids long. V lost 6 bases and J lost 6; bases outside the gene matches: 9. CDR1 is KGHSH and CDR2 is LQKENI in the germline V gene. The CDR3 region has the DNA TGTGCCAGCTCGCAACAGGGGGGTGTCTCCGGGGAGCTGTTTTTT. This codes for CASSQQGGVSGELFF.

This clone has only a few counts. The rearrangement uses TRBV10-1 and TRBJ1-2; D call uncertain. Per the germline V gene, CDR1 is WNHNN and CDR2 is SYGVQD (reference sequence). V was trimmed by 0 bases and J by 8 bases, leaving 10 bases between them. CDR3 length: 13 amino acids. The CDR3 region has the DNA TGCGCCAGCAGTGAGTCGATTGCTTGGGGCTACACCTTC. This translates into CASSESIAWGYTF.

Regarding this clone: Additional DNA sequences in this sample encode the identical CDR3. The CDR3 region is CAWSVGGNQPQHF. The CDR3 nucleotides read TGTGCCTGGAGTGTCGGTGGAAATCAGCCCCAGCATTTT. The gene calls are TRBV30 and TRBJ1-5; no firm D call. CDR3 length: 13 amino acids. V dropped 0 bases and J dropped 4 bases, with 7 bases sitting between them. CDR1 and CDR2 (germline): GTSNPN, SVGIG (reference sequence). Based on the CDR3 plus reference TRBV30 and TRBJ1-5, the full variable domain is SQTIHQWPATLVQPVGSPLSLECTVEGTSNPNLYWYRQAAGRGLQLLFYSVGIGQISSEVPQNLSASRPQDRQFILSSKKLLLSDSGFYLCAWSVGGNQPQHFGDGTRLSIL.

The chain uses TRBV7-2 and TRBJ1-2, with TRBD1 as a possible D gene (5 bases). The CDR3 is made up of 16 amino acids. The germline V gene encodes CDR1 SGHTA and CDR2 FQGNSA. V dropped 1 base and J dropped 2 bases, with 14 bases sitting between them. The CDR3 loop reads CASSLGGGGRNYGYTF. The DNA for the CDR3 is TGTGCCAGCAGCTTAGGGGGGGGAGGGCGAAACTATGGCTACACCTTC.

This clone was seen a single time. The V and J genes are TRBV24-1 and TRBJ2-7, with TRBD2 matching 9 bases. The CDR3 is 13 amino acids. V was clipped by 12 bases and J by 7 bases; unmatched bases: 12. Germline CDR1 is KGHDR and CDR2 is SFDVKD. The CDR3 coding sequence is TGTGCCGTCTCCAATAGCGGGAGTAGAGAGCAGTACTTC. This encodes CAVSNSGSREQYF.

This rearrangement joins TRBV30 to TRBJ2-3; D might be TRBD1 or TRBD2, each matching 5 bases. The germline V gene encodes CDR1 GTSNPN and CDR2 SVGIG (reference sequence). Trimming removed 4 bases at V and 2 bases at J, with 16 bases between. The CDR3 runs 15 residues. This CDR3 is CAWTREPGPTDTQYF. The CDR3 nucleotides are TGTGCCTGGACCAGGGAGCCAGGCCCCACAGATACGCAGTATTTT.

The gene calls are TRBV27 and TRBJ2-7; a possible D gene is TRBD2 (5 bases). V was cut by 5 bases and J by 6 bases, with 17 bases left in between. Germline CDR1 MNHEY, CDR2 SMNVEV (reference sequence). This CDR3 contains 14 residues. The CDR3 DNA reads TGTGCCAGCAGTCCTCGGACTTCCGTACTCGAGCAGTACTTC. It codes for CASSPRTSVLEQYF.

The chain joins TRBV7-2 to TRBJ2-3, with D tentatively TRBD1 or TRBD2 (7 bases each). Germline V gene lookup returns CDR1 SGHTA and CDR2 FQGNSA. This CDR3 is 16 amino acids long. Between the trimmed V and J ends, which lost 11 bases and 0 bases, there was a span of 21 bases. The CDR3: CAAAQGGGPSTDTQYF. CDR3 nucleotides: TGTGCCGCGGCCCAGGGGGGGGGTCCGAGCACAGATACGCAGTATTTT. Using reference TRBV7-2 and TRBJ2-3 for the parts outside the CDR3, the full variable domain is GAGVSQSPSNKVTEKGKDVELRCDPISGHTALYWYRQSLGQGLEFLIYFQGNSAPDKSGLPSDRFSAERTGGSVSTLTIQRTQQEDSAVYLCAAAQGGGPSTDTQYFGPGTRLTVL.

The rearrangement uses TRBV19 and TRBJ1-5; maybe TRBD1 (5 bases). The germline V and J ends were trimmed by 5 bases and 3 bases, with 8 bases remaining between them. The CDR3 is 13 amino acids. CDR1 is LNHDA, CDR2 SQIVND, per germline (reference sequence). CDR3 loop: CASSPGFNQPQHF. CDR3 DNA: TGTGCCAGTAGTCCAGGGTTCAATCAGCCCCAGCATTTT.

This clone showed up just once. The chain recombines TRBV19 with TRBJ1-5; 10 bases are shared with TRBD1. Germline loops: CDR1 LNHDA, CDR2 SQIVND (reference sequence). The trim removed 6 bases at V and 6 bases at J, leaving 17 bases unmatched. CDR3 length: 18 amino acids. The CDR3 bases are TGTGCCAGTAGCCAAGTCCCCAAGACAGGGGGCGTGGGTCAGCCCCAGCATTTT. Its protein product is CASSQVPKTGGVGQPQHF.

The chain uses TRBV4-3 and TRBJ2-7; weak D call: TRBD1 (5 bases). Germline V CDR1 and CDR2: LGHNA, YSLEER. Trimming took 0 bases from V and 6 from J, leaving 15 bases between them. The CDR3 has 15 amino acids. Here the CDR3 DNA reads TGCGCCAGCAGCCAAGATCTGAGACAGCTCGGCGAGCAGTACTTC. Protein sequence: CASSQDLRQLGEQYF.

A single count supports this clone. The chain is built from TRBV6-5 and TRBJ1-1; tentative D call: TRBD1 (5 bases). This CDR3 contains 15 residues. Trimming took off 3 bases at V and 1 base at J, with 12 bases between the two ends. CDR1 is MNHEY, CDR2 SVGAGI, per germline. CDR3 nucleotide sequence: TGTGCCAGCAGTTATTTCCGCGGGGGGAACACTGAAGCTTTCTTT. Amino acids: CASSYFRGGNTEAFF.

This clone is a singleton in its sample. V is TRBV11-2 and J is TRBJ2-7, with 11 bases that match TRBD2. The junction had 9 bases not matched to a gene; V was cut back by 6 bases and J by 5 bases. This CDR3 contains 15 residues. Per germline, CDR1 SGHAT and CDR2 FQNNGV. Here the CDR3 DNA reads TGTGCCAGCAGGGGATTAGCGGGAGGGCCTCACGAGCAGTACTTC. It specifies CASRGLAGGPHEQYF.

Here the CDR3 reads CASSSRAQPPEQYF. CDR3 coding DNA: TGTGCCAGCAGCTCCCGGGCCCAACCGCCCGAGCAGTACTTC. This chain joins TRBV7-2 and TRBJ2-7; D is undetermined. With 4 bases removed from V and 6 bases from J, the gap between germline ends came to 16 bases. The CDR3 loop spans 14 amino acids. The germline V gene has CDR1 SGHTA and CDR2 FQGNSA.

This CDR3 reads CASSKETISYEQYF. The CDR3 DNA sequence: TGTGCCAGTAGTAAGGAGACGATCTCCTACGAGCAGTACTTC. The chain links TRBV19 to TRBJ2-7; D gene uncertain. Germline V gives CDR1 LNHDA, CDR2 SQIVND (reference sequence). The CDR3 runs to 14 residues. V was cut by 4 bases and J by 0 bases, with 10 bases left in between.

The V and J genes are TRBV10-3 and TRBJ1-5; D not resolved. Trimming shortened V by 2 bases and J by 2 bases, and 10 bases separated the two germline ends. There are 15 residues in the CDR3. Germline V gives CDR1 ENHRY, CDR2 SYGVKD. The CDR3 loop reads CAISETGPGNQPQHF. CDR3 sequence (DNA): TGTGCCATCAGTGAGACGGGCCCTGGCAATCAGCCCCAGCATTTT.

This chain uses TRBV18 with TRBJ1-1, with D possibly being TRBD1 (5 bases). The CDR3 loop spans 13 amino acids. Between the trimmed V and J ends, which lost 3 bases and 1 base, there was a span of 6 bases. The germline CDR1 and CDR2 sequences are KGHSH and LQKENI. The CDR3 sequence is CASSPGPNTEAFF. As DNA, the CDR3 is TGTGCCAGCTCACCGGGGCCGAACACTGAAGCTTTCTTT.